This TCR beta chain was retrieved from a study of blood T cell repertoires in COVID-19. Symptom resolution, clearance, or two negative PCRs marked the recovered donors of Cohort 3. Sequencing used immunoSEQ multiplex PCR; TCRdb keeps in-frame clones, though not all of them. The sample lists approximately 240,000 clones, 75% to 95% occurring once. Germline V gives CDR1 ENHRY, CDR2 SYGVKD. The CDR3 runs 13 residues. V was shortened by 8 bases and J by 8 bases, with 13 bases between the two germline ends. This chain joins TRBV10-3 and TRBJ1-6, with D perhaps TRBD1 (5 bases). The TCR comes from a woman under 30 who had recovered from COVID-19. Sequenced input: PBMCs or T cells enriched from blood (not recorded which). The CDR3 spells CAISGGEDSPLHF. As DNA, the CDR3 is TGTGCCATCTCAGGAGGGGAGGATTCACCCCTCCACTTT.